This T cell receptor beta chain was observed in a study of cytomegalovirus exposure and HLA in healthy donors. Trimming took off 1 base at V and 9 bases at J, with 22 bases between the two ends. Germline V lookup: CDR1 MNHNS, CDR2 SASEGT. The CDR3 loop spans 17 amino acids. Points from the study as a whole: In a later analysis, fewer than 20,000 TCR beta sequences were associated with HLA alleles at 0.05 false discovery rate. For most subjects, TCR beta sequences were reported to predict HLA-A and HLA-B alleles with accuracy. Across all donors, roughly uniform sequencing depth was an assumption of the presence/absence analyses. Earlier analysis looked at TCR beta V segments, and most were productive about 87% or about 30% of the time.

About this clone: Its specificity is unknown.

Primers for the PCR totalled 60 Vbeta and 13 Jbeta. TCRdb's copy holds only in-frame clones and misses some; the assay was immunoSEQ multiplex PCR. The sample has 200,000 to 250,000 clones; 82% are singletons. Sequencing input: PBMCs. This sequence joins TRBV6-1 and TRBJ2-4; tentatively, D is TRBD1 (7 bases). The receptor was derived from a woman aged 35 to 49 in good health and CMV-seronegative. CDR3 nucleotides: TGTGCCAGCAGTGAAGTTCTTTTCGGAGGGGGCCTGGGCATTCAGTACTTC. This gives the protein CASSEVLFGGGLGIQYF.